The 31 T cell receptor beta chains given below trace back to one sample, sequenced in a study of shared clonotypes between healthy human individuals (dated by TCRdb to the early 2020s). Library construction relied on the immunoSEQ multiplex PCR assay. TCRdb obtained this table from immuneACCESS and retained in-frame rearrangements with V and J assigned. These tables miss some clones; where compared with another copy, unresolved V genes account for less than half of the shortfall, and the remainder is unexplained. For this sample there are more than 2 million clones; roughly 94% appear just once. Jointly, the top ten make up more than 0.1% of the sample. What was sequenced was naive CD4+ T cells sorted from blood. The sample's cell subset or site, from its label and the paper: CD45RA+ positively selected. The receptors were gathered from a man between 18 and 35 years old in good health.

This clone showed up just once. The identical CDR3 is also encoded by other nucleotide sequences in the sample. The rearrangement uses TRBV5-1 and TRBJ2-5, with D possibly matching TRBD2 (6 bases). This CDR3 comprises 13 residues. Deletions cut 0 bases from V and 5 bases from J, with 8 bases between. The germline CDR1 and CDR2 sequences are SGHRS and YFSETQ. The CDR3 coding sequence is TGCGCCAGCAGCTTGGGTCTAGCGGAGACCCAGTACTTC. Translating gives CASSLGLAETQYF.

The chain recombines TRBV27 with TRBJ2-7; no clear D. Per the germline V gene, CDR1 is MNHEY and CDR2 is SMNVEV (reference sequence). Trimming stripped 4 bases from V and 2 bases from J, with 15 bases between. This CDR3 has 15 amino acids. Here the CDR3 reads CASSSTHNFPYEQYF. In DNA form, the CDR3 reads TGTGCCAGCAGTTCGACCCACAACTTCCCCTACGAGCAGTACTTC.

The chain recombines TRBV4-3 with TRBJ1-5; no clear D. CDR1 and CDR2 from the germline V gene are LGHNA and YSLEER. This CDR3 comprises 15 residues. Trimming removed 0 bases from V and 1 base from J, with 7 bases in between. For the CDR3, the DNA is TGCGCCAGCAGCCAAGACTCCCGGAGCAATCAGCCCCAGCATTTT. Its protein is CASSQDSRSNQPQHF.

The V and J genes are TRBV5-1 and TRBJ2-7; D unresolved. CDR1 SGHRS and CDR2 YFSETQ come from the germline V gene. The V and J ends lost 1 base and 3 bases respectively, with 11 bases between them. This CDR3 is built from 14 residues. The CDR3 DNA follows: TGCGCCAGCAGCTTGTTGGTGGGGAACTACGAGCAGTACTTC. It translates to CASSLLVGNYEQYF.

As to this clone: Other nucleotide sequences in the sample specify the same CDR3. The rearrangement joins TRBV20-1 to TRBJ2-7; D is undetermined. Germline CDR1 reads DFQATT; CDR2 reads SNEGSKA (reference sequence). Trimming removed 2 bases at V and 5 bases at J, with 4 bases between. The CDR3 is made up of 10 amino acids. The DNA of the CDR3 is TGCAGTGCTAGACAGGACGAGCAGTACTTC. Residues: CSARQDEQYF.

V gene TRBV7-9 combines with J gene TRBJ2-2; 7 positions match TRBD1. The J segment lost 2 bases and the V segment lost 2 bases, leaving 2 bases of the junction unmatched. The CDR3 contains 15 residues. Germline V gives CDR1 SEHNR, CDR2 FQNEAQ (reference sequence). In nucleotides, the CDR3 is TGTGCCAGCAGCTTAAGGACAGGAAACACCGGGGAGCTGTTTTTT. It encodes CASSLRTGNTGELFF.

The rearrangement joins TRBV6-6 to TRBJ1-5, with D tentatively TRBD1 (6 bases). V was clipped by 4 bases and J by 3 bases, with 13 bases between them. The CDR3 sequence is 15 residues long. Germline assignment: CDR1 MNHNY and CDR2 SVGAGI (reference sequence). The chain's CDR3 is CASSSAQGYNQPQHF. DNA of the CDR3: TGTGCCAGCAGTTCCGCACAGGGTTACAATCAGCCCCAGCATTTT.

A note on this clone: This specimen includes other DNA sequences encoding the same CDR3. CDR3 coding DNA: TGTGCCAGCTCACCACCGGCGGGACCGTACGAGCAGTACTTC. Its translation: CASSPPAGPYEQYF. The chain has TRBV18 and TRBJ2-7; D perhaps matches TRBD2 (6 bases). The V gene's germline CDR1 is KGHSH and CDR2 LQKENI. Trimming cost V 0 bases and J 4 bases, with 10 bases left between them. The CDR3 is made up of 14 amino acids. The whole variable domain, remainder taken from reference TRBV18 and TRBJ2-7, is NAGVMQNPRHLVRRRGQEARLRCSPMKGHSHVYWYRQLPEEGLKFMVYLQKENIIDESGMPKERFSAEFPKEGPSILRIQQVVRGDSAAYFCASSPPAGPYEQYFGPGTRLTVT.

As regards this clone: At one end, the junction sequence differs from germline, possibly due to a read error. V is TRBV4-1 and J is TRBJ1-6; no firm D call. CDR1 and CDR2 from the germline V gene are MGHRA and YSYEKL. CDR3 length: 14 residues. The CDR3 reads CASGHGFNNSPLHF. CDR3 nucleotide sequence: TGCGCCAGCGGCCATGGCTTCAATAATTCACCCCTCCACTTT.

The CDR3 nucleotides read TGTGCCAGCAGCTTGGAGGCAGTCAAACCTTATGGCTACACCTTC. Translated: CASSLEAVKPYGYTF. V gene TRBV5-4 combines with J gene TRBJ1-2; no clear D. The germline gives CDR1 SGHNT, CDR2 YYREEE (reference sequence). This CDR3 contains 15 residues. The V gene lost 0 bases and the J gene lost 5 bases, with 14 bases spanning the gap.

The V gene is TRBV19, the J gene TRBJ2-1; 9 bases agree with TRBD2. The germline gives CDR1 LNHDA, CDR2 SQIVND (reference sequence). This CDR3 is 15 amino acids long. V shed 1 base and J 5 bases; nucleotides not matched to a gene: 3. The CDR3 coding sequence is TGTGCCAGTAGTATAGGCGGGGGGGCTCACAATGAGCAGTTCTTC. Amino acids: CASSIGGGAHNEQFF.

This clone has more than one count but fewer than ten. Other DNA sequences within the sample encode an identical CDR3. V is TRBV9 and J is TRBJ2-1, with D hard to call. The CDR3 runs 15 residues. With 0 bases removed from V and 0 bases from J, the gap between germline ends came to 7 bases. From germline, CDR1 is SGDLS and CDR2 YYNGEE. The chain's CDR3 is CASSVVSGSYNEQFF. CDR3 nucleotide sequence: TGTGCCAGCAGCGTAGTAAGTGGCTCCTACAATGAGCAGTTCTTC.

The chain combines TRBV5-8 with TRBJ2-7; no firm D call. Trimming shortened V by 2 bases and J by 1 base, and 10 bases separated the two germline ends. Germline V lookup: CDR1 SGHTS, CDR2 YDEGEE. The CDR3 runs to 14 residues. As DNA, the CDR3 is TGTGCCAGCAGCTTCTTAGGCGGATCCTACGAGCAGTACTTC. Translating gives CASSFLGGSYEQYF.

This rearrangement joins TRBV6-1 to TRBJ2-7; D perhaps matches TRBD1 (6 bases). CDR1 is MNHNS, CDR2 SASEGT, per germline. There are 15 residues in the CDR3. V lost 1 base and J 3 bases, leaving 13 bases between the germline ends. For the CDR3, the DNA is TGTGCCAGCAGTGAAGGACAGGCATCTTACTACGAGCAGTACTTC. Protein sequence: CASSEGQASYYEQYF.

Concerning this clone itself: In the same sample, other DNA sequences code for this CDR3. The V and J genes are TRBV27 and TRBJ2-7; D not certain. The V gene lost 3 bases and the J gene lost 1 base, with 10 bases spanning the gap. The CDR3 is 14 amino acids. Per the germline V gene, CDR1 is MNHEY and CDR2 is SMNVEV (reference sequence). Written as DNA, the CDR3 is TGTGCCAGCAGTTTGACCGGGCCGTCCTACGAGCAGTACTTC. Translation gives CASSLTGPSYEQYF.

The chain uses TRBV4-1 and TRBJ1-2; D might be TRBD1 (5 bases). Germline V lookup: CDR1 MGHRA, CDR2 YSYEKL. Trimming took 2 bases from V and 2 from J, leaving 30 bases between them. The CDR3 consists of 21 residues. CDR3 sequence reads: CASSQPPGSVAVTPTNYGYTF. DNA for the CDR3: TGCGCCAGCAGCCAACCCCCAGGGTCGGTGGCCGTCACACCAACAAACTATGGCTACACCTTC.

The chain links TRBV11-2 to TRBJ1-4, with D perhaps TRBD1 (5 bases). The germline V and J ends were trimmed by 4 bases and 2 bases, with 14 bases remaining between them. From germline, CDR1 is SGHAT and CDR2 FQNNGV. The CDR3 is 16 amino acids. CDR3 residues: CASSWGIGGTNEKLFF. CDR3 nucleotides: TGTGCCAGCAGCTGGGGCATTGGTGGGACTAATGAAAAACTGTTTTTT.

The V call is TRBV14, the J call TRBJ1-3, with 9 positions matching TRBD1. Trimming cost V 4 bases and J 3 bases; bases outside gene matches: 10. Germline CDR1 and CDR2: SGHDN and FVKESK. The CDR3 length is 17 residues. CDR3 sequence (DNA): TGTGCCAGCAGCCCGAACCTGGACAGGGGAGTTGGAAACACCATATATTTT. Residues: CASSPNLDRGVGNTIYF.

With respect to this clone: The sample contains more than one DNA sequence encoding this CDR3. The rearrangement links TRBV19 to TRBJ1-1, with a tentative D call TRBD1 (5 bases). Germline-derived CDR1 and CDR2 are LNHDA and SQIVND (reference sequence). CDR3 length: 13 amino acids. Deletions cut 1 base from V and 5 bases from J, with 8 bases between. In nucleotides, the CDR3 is TGTGCCAGTAGTATAGGGGGCTCAACTGAAGCTTTCTTT. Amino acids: CASSIGGSTEAFF.

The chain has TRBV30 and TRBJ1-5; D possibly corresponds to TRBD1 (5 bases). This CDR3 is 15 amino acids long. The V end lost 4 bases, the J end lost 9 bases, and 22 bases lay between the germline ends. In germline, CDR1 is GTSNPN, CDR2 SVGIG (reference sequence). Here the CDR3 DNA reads TGTGCCTGGAACTCCCCGGACACCGGCCATTGGCCCCAGCATTTT. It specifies CAWNSPDTGHWPQHF.

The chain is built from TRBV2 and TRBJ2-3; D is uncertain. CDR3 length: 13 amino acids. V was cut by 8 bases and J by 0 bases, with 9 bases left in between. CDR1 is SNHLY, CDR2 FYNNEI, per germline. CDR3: CASGYGSTDTQYF. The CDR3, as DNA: TGTGCCAGCGGGTACGGCAGCACAGATACGCAGTATTTT.

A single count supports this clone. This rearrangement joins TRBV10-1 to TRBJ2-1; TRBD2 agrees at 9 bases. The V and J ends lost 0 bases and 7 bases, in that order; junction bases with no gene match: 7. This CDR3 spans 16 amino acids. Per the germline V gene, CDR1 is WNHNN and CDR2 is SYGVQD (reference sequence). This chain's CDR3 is CASSESMGLARNEQFF. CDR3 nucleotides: TGCGCCAGCAGTGAGTCGATGGGACTAGCCCGAAATGAGCAGTTCTTC.

For the CDR3, the DNA is TGCGCCAGCAGCTTGCAGGGATCCGTCCTTAGCGGGGCTAGCACAGATACGCAGTATTTT. Encoded protein: CASSLQGSVLSGASTDTQYF. The chain employs TRBV5-1 and TRBJ2-3; TRBD2 matches 8 bases. With V trimmed by 1 base and J by 0 bases, 16 bases remained unmatched. The CDR3 covers 20 residues. Germline CDR1 SGHRS, CDR2 YFSETQ.

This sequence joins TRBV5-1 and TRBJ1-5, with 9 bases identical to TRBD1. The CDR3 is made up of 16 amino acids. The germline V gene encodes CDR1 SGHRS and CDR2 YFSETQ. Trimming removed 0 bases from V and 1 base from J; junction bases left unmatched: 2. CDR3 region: CASSLGTGESNQPQHF. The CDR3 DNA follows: TGCGCCAGCAGCTTGGGGACAGGGGAGAGCAATCAGCCCCAGCATTTT.

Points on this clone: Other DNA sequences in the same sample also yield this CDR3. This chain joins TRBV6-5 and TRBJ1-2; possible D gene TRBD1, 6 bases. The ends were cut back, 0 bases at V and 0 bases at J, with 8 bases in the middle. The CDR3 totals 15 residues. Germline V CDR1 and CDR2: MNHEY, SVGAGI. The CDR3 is CASSYSRTANYGYTF. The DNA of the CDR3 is TGTGCCAGCAGTTACTCGCGGACAGCTAACTATGGCTACACCTTC.

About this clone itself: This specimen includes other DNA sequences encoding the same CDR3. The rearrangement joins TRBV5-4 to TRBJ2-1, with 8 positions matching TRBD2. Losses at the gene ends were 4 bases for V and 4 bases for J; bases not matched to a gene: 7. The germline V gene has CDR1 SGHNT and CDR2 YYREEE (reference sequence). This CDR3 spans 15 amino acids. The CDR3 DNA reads TGTGCCAGCAGCAGAACTAGCGGAACTTACAATGAGCAGTTCTTC. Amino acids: CASSRTSGTYNEQFF.

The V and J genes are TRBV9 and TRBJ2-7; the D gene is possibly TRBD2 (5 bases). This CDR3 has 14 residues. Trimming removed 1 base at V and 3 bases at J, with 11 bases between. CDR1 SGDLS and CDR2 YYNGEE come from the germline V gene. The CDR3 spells CASSVSADRYEQYF. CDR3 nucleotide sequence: TGTGCCAGCAGCGTATCAGCGGACCGCTACGAGCAGTACTTC.

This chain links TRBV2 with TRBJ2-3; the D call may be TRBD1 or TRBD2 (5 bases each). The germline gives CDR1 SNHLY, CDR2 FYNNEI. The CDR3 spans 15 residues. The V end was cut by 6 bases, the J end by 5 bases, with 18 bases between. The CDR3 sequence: CASRVGDGRVDTQYF. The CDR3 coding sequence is TGTGCCAGCAGGGTCGGGGACGGGCGGGTAGATACGCAGTATTTT.

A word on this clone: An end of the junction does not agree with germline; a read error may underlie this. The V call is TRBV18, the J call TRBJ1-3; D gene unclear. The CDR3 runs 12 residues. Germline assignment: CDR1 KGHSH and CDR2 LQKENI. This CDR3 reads CASSPDGSTIYF. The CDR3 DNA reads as TGTGCCAGCTCACCTGATGGAAGCACCATATATTTT. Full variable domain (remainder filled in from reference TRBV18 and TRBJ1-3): NAGVMQNPRHLVRRRGQEARLRCSPMKGHSHVYWYRQLPEEGLKFMVYLQKENIIDESGMPKERFSAEFPKEGPSILRIQQVVRGDSAAYFCASSPDGSTIYFGEGSWLTVV.

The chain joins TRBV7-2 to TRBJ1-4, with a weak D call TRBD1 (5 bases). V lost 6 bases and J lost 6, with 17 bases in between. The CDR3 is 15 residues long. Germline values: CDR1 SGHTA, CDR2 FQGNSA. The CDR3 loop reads CASSSFGGYDEKLFF. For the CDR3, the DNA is TGTGCCAGCAGTTCTTTCGGGGGTTACGATGAAAAACTGTTTTTT.

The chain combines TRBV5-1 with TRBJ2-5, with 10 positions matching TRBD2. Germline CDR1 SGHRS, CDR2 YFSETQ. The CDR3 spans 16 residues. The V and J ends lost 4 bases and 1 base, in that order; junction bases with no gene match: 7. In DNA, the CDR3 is TGCGCCAGCAGCAGAGGAACTAGCGGGGTCCAAGAGACCCAGTACTTC. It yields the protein CASSRGTSGVQETQYF. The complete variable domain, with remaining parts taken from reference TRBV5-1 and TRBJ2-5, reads KAGVTQTPRYLIKTRGQQVTLSCSPISGHRSVSWYQQTPGQGLQFLFEYFSETQRNKGNFPGRFSGRQFSNSRSEMNVSTLELGDSALYLCASSRGTSGVQETQYFGPGTRLLVL.